This is a list of T cell receptor beta chains from one sample in a study of shared clonotypes between healthy human individuals. The repertoire was sequenced with immunoSEQ multiplex PCR; TCRdb's copy has only in-frame clones and lacks some. The sample holds 650,000 to 750,000 clones, around 72% seen once. Sequences were obtained from memory CD4+ T cells sorted from blood. Source of these receptors: a woman aged 25 to 39 in good health. The CDR3 runs from the conserved cysteine through the conserved F or W. A D gene is named only where the DNA matches it firmly. Size is omitted from some rows. Given values are once, few, many or a class for expanded clones.

cdr3_nt cdr3_aa d_call j_call clone_size v_call
TGTGCCAGTCACCGAGGGGAGCAGCCCCAGCATTTT CASHRGEQPQHF - TRBJ1-5 - TRBV19
TGTGCCAGCAGTTTTCGCGGGAGTGGGATGGACATTCAGTACTTC CASSFRGSGMDIQYF TRBD2 TRBJ2-4 - TRBV28
TGCGCCAGCAGCGGGACTAGCGGGAGAGGGACCTACAATGAGCAGTTCTTC CASSGTSGRGTYNEQFF TRBD2 TRBJ2-1 - TRBV5-1
TGTGCCAGCAGTGATCAAGGGGGCGTGAATCAGCCCCAGCATTTT CASSDQGGVNQPQHF TRBD1 TRBJ1-5 - TRBV6-1
TGTGCCAGTATTCCAGCAGGGAGGAACACCGGGGAGCTGTTTTTT CASIPAGRNTGELFF - TRBJ2-2 - TRBV19
TGTGCCAGCAGTGAAGGACAGGGATCTAGCAATCAGCCCCAGCATTTT CASSEGQGSSNQPQHF TRBD1 TRBJ1-5 - TRBV25-1
TGCGCCAGCAGCGTAAAGAGGGCAAGGGAGACCCAGTACTTC CASSVKRARETQYF - TRBJ2-5 - TRBV5-1
TGTGCCAGCAGCACCTTCACGGCTGAAGCTTTCTTT CASSTFTAEAFF - TRBJ1-1 - TRBV7-2
TGTGCCAGCTCGGAATCTAGCGGGGCGCCCTACGAGCAGTACTTC CASSESSGAPYEQYF TRBD2 TRBJ2-7 - TRBV27
TGTGCCAGCAGCTTCTCCCCTCACAGGGTCGAGGCAGATACGCAGTATTTT CASSFSPHRVEADTQYF - TRBJ2-3 - TRBV11-2
TGTGCCATCAGCAGCGGGGGAGTCAATCAGCCCCAGCATTTT CAISSGGVNQPQHF - TRBJ1-5 - TRBV10-3
TGTGCCAGCACCTCCCCAGGGGCGGGCAATCAGCCCCAGCATTTT CASTSPGAGNQPQHF - TRBJ1-5 - TRBV28
TGTGCCAGCAGTTTACCGGAGGGGTCCAATCAGCCCCAGCATTTT CASSLPEGSNQPQHF - TRBJ1-5 once TRBV28
TGCGCCAGCAGCTCGAATGCAGGGGACTATGGCTACACCTTC CASSSNAGDYGYTF - TRBJ1-2 few TRBV5-1
TGTGCCAGCTCACCAATGGACAGGGGGACGAACACCGGGGAGCTGTTTTTT CASSPMDRGTNTGELFF TRBD1 TRBJ2-2 many TRBV18
TGTGCCAGTAGTATGGGGCGGGAGCAGTACTTC CASSMGREQYF - TRBJ2-7 - TRBV19
TGTGCCAGCACCTCCCGGGGGCTGGAGGAGCAGTACTTC CASTSRGLEEQYF - TRBJ2-7 - TRBV7-2
TGTGCCAGTAGTATGGGGGAAGGGGTTGGCAATCAGCCCCAGCATTTT CASSMGEGVGNQPQHF - TRBJ1-5 once TRBV19
TGTGCCAGCAGATATAGGACTAGCAGCGTCGAGCAGTACTTC CASRYRTSSVEQYF TRBD2 TRBJ2-7 few TRBV11-3
TGTGCCACCAGCAGAGATGGAAGGAACGCTGAAGCTTTCTTT CATSRDGRNAEAFF - TRBJ1-1 - TRBV15
TGCGCCAGCAGGGTGGGACTAGCGGCGGGCGAGCAGTACTTC CASRVGLAAGEQYF TRBD2 TRBJ2-7 - TRBV5-1
TGTGCCAGCAGCTTGCGTAGGGGCGATGAGCAGTTCTTC CASSLRRGDEQFF - TRBJ2-1 few TRBV7-3
TGCGCCAGCAGCTTGGTCGTAAGCCACGAGCAGTACTTC CASSLVVSHEQYF - TRBJ2-7 - TRBV5-1
TGTGCCAGCAGCCGAATGGGGGGGCAGGACAATGAGCAGTTCTTC CASSRMGGQDNEQFF - TRBJ2-1 once TRBV14
TGTGCCAGCAGCCCGGACAGGTCGGGAAAACTGTTTTTT CASSPDRSGKLFF TRBD1 TRBJ1-4 - TRBV5-4
TGTGCCAGCAACCAGGGGACTAGCGGCAAGCAGTACTTC CASNQGTSGKQYF TRBD2 TRBJ2-7 - TRBV7-9
TGTGCCAGCAGTTCCGGGCGGGGCTACAATGAGCAGTTCTTC CASSSGRGYNEQFF - TRBJ2-1 once TRBV11-2
TGTGCCAGCAGCGGGGGTTCTCCGGGACTAGGACGCGAGCAGTACTTC CASSGGSPGLGREQYF TRBD2 TRBJ2-7 - TRBV2
TGTGCCAGCAGCTCCTTCTCTGGAAACACCATATATTTT CASSSFSGNTIYF - TRBJ1-3 - TRBV7-2
TGTGCCAGCAGCTTAGCGCAGGGGGACCTTCTGTATTTT CASSLAQGDLLYF TRBD1 TRBJ2-3 - TRBV7-7
TGTGCCAGCAGTTCACAGGGTTACGAGCAGTACTTC CASSSQGYEQYF - TRBJ2-7 - TRBV2
TGTGCCAGCAGTTTACAGGGGCTTGGCTACACCTTC CASSLQGLGYTF - TRBJ1-2 - TRBV28
TGTGCCAGCAGCTACGGACCGGGAAGCACCTACGAGCAGTACTTC CASSYGPGSTYEQYF - TRBJ2-7 - TRBV11-3
TGCGCCAGCAGCCAAATTCTAGCGGGAGGACACACAGATACGCAGTATTTT CASSQILAGGHTDTQYF TRBD2 TRBJ2-3 - TRBV4-1
TGCGCCAGCAGCTTGGACAGGGGATTTAGCTCCTACAATGAGCAGTTCTTC CASSLDRGFSSYNEQFF TRBD1 TRBJ2-1 - TRBV5-1
TGTGCCACCGCCGAACAGAGCTCTGGAAACACCATATATTTT CATAEQSSGNTIYF - TRBJ1-3 few TRBV10-3
TGTGCCAGCAGTAGACAGGCCAGCAATCAGCCCCAGCATTTT CASSRQASNQPQHF - TRBJ1-5 - TRBV2
TGTGCCAGTAGTAGCGGGACTAGCGGGAAGGATGAGCAGTTCTTC CASSSGTSGKDEQFF TRBD2 TRBJ2-1 few TRBV19
TGTGCCAGCAGCGGACAGGCGCTCTCTGGAAACACCATATATTTT CASSGQALSGNTIYF - TRBJ1-3 few TRBV9
TGTGCCAGTAGTTCGGGTCGGGGCACGAATGAGCAGTTCTTC CASSSGRGTNEQFF - TRBJ2-1 many TRBV19
TGTGCCAGCAGCCAACATACAGGGGTAGAGACCCAGTACTTC CASSQHTGVETQYF TRBD1 TRBJ2-5 - TRBV14
TGTGCCAGCAGTAGGTTTCCAACCTTGAACACTGAAGCTTTCTTT CASSRFPTLNTEAFF - TRBJ1-1 - TRBV6-5
TGTGCCAGCAGCTTAGGCACGTCAGGGGTGGCCAAAAACATTCAGTACTTC CASSLGTSGVAKNIQYF - TRBJ2-4 few TRBV5-4
TGTGCCAGCAGTTTAGGGCCCCAACCTGACACCGGGGAGCTGTTTTTT CASSLGPQPDTGELFF - TRBJ2-2 once TRBV27
TGTGCCAGCAGCTCCGGTCCAGGGCGACAAGAGACCCAGTACTTC CASSSGPGRQETQYF - TRBJ2-5 - TRBV7-2
TGCAGCGTTGAAAAGAACCAAGGCTCTGGAAACACCATATATTTT CSVEKNQGSGNTIYF - TRBJ1-3 - TRBV29-1
TGTGCCAGCACCGTAAATCACGGAGCCGGGGAGCTGTTTTTT CASTVNHGAGELFF - TRBJ2-2 - TRBV5-6
TGCGCCAGCAGCTTGGGATGGACGGGGGAGCAGTACTTC CASSLGWTGEQYF - TRBJ2-7 - TRBV5-1
TGTGCCAGCTCAGGACAAACGACAGGTAGAGCCTACGAGCAGTACTTC CASSGQTTGRAYEQYF - TRBJ2-7 - TRBV18
TGTGCCAGCAGTAACCGAAGACCTGAGAACACTGAAGCTTTCTTT CASSNRRPENTEAFF - TRBJ1-1 - TRBV7-3
TGTGCCAGCAGCTTTCCCGCTGGTACGCAGTATTTT CASSFPAGTQYF - TRBJ2-3 - TRBV28
TGTGCCAGCAGACAAGAGACCCAGTACTTC CASRQETQYF - TRBJ2-5 many TRBV27
TGCGCCAGCAGACGAAGACAGGCAAGCACAGATACGCAGTATTTT CASRRRQASTDTQYF - TRBJ2-3 - TRBV5-1
TGTGCCAGCAGCTTCCGGGCCATCCCCTCATATGGCTACACCTTC CASSFRAIPSYGYTF - TRBJ1-2 - TRBV13
TGTGCCAGCTCACCATTCGGCACAGATACGCAGTATTTT CASSPFGTDTQYF - TRBJ2-3 - TRBV18
TGTGCCAGCAGCTTTAGTATCGGGCCAGAAGAGACCCAGTACTTC CASSFSIGPEETQYF - TRBJ2-5 - TRBV5-5
TGTGCCAGTAGTATAGATCAGGGGGGCACCGGGGAGCTGTTTTTT CASSIDQGGTGELFF - TRBJ2-2 - TRBV19